The 2 T cell receptor beta chains presented below share a single source sample, sequenced in a study of sequential checkpoint blockade in melanoma. Treatment noted: randomized to nivolumab then ipilimumab (arm A) or the reverse (arm B). Clones were sequenced by immunoSEQ multiplex PCR, and TCRdb holds only the in-frame ones, with some missing. Counted here are some 10,000 clones, 55% to 85% occurring once; the ten biggest clones make up 36%. Specimen: CD8+ T cells sorted from blood (inferred from file names), collected from a patient given nivolumab and ipilimumab in sequence. Receptors were obtained from a human donor with melanoma.

The chain couples TRBV12-5 to TRBJ1-2, with a possible D match to TRBD1 (5 bases). This CDR3 is built from 16 residues. Trimming removed 0 bases from V and 4 bases from J, with 15 bases in between. The V gene's germline CDR1 is LGHNT and CDR2 FRNRAP. CDR3 DNA: TGTGCTAGTGGTTTGGTTCCTACTTTCGACAGCTATGGCTACACCTTC. It encodes CASGLVPTFDSYGYTF.

DNA of the CDR3: TGTGCCAGCAGCCCCGGAGGGGAAACGCAGTATTTT. Residues: CASSPGGETQYF. The chain combines TRBV9 with TRBJ2-3, with TRBD2 as a possible D gene (6 bases). Germline V CDR1 and CDR2: SGDLS, YYNGEE. The V end lost 4 bases, the J end lost 9 bases, and 12 bases lay between the germline ends. The CDR3 extends over 12 amino acids.